This TCR beta chain was recorded in a study of response to subunit inactivated influenza vaccine. Whole-study findings and limits: There was a suggestion from the authors that each seasonal influenza vaccination recruits few new T cells.

TCRdb itself ran the RT-PCR reads through MiXCR, one entry per CDR3 protein. The sample includes about 500,000 distinct CDR3 sequences, 16% of them seen just once. V gave up 0 bases and J gave up 0 bases, with 9 bases separating them. The V gene's germline CDR1 is SGHDT and CDR2 YYEEEE. The CDR3 has 15 residues. A note on this clonotype: What it binds is not known.

The sample here was CD4+ T cells sorted from PBMCs, taken about 23 months after vaccination. The receptor was isolated from a man between 45 and 75 years old who received an inactivated influenza vaccine. The genes are TRBV5-6 and TRBJ1-1; no firm D call. The CDR3 DNA follows: TGTGCCAGCAGCTTGGGGAATACGGTGAACACTGAAGCTTTCTTT. Protein sequence: CASSLGNTVNTEAFF. Looking up the rest from reference TRBV5-6 and TRBJ1-1 gives the full variable domain: DAGVTQSPTHLIKTRGQQVTLRCSPKSGHDTVSWYQQALGQGPQFIFQYYEEEERQRGNFPDRFSGHQFPNYSSELNVNALLLGDSALYLCASSLGNTVNTEAFFGQGTRLTVV.